Described below is a single T cell receptor beta chain sequence and its context. Its antigen is undetermined. This sample is drawn from a study of blood T cells in healthy people across ages. Study overall: Per two T cells, template switching captured roughly one barcoded beta molecule. Study findings and constraints: It was not known whether donors were CMV positive (a possible confounder of expanded clonotype changes). What prevented conclusive comparison of naive and antigen-experienced cells was that PBMCs were unsorted. Naive CD4+ cells and diversity were both higher in long-lived donors than in aged donors.

Then a second PCR, running about 7 to 11 cycles, was carried out with a sample-barcoded 5' primer and a J-beta primer mix. MiXCR was run by TCRdb on the 5' RACE reads, yielding one entry per CDR3 protein. Of about 1,400,000 distinct CDR3 sequences listed, 35% to 45% are singletons. The TCR originated in a woman in her late teens or twenties in good health. Sequenced sample: blood.

In DNA form, the CDR3 reads TGTGCCAGCGGGGTCCGTGGCAGAATGGTGATCAAGGGCTACACCTTC. Its translation is CASGVRGRMVIKGYTF. V usage is TRBV12-3 or TRBV12-4 and J usage is TRBJ1-2, with D uncertain. This CDR3 is 16 amino acids long. V was cut by 8 bases and J by 8 bases, with 27 bases left in between.